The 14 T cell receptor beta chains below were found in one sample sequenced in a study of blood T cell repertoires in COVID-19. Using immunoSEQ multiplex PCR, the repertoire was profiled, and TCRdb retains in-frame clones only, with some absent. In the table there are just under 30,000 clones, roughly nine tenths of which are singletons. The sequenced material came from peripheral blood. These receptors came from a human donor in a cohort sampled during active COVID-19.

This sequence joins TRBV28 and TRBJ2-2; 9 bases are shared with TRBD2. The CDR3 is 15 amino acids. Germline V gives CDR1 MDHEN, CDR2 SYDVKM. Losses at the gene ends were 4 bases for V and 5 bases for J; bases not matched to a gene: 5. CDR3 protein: CASSSQRGDTGELFF. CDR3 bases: TGTGCCAGCAGTTCCCAGCGGGGGGATACCGGGGAGCTGTTTTTT.

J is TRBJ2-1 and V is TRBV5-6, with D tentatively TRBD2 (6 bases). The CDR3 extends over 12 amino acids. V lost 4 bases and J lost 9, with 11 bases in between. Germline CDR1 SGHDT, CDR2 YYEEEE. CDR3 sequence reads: CASSLKRVEQFF. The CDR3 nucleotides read TGTGCCAGCAGCCTTAAGCGGGTTGAGCAGTTCTTC.

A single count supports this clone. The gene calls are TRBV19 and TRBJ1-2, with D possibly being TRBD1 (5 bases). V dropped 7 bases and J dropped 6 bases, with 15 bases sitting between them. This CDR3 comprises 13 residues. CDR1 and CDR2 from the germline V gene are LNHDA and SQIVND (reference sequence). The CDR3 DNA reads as TGTGCCAGTAACCCTGGGGCACTCAATGGCTACACCTTC. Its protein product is CASNPGALNGYTF.

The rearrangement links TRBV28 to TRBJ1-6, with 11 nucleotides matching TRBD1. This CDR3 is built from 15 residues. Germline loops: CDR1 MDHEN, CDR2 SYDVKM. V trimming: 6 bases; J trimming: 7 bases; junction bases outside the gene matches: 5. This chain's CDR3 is CASRLGTGGNSPLHF. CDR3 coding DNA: TGTGCCAGCAGACTAGGGACAGGGGGGAATTCACCCCTCCACTTT.

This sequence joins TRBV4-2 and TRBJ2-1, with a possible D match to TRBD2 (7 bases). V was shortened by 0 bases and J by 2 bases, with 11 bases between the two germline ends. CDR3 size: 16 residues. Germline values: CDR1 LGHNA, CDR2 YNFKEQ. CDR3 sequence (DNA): TGTGCCAGCAGCCAAGAGGAGGGGGGGCCCTACAATGAGCAGTTCTTC. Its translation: CASSQEEGGPYNEQFF.

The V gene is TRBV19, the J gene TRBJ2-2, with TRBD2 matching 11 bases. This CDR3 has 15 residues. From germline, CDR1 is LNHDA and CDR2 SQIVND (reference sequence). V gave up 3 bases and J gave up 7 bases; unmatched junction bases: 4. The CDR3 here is CASSILAGGFGELFF. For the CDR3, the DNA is TGTGCCAGTAGTATCCTAGCGGGGGGTTTCGGGGAGCTGTTTTTT.

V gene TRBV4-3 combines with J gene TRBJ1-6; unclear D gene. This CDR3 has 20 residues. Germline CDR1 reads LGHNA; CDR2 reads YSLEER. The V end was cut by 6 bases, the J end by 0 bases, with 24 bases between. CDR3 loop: CASSLSFYVSSSSYNSPLHF. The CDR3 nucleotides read TGCGCCAGCAGTCTCTCTTTTTACGTCAGTTCAAGCTCCTATAATTCACCCCTCCACTTT.

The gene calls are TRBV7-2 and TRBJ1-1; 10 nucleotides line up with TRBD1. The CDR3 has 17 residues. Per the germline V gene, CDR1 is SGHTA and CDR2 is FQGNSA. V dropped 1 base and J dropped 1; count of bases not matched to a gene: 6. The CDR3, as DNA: TGTGCCAGCAGCTTAGTTGGGACAGGGGTCGGGAACACTGAAGCTTTCTTT. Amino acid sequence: CASSLVGTGVGNTEAFF.

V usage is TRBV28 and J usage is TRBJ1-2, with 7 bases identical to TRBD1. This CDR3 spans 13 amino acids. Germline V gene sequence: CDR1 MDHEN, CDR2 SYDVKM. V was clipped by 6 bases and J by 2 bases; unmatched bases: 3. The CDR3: CASSLQGNYGYTF. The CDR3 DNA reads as TGTGCCAGCAGCCTACAGGGGAACTATGGCTACACCTTC.

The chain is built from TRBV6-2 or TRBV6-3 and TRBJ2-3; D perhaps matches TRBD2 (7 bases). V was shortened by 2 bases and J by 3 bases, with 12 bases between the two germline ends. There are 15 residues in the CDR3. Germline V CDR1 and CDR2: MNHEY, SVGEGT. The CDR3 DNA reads TGTGCCAGCAGTTACGGGGGGGCCGAAACAGATACGCAGTATTTT. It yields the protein CASSYGGAETDTQYF.

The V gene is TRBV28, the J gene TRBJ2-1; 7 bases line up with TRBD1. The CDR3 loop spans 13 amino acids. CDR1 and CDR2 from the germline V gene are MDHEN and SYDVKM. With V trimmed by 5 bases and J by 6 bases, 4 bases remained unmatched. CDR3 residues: CASSQQGSNEQFF. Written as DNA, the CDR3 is TGTGCCAGCAGTCAACAGGGGAGCAATGAGCAGTTCTTC.

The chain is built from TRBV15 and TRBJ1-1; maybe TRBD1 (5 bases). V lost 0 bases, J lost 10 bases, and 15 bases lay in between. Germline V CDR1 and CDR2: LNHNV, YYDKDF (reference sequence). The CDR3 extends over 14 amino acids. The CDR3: CATSRDGADGGAFF. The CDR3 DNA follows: TGTGCCACCAGCAGAGATGGGGCAGACGGGGGAGCTTTCTTT.

CDR3 region: CASSVNPLAGGPETQYF. Here the CDR3 DNA reads TGTGCCAGCAGCGTAAACCCACTAGCGGGGGGGCCGGAGACCCAGTACTTC. The rearrangement links TRBV9 to TRBJ2-5; 13 positions match TRBD2. This CDR3 has 17 amino acids. The J segment lost 5 bases and the V segment lost 1 base, leaving 8 bases of the junction unmatched. CDR1 is SGDLS, CDR2 YYNGEE, per germline.

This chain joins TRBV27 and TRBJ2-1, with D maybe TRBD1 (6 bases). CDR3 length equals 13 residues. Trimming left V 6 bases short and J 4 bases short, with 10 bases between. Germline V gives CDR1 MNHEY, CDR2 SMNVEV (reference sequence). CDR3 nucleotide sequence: TGTGCCAGCAGGGACAGACCTTACAATGAGCAGTTCTTC. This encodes CASRDRPYNEQFF.